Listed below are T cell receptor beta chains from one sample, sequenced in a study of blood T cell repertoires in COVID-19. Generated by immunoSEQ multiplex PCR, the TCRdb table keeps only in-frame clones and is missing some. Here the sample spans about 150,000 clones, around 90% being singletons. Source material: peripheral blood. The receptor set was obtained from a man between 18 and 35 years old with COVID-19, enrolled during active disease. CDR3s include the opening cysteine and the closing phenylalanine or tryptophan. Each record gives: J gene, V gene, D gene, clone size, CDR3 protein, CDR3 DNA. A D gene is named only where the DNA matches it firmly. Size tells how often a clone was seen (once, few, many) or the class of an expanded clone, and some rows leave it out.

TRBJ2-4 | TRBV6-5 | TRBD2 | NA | CASSPGGLKNIQYF | TGTGCCAGCAGCCCGGGGGGACTAAAAAACATTCAGTACTTC
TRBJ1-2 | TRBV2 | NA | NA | CASPGLINYGYTF | TGTGCCAGCCCGGGACTGATTAACTATGGCTACACCTTC
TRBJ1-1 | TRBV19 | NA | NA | CASSILFRQALKNTEAFF | TGTGCCAGTAGTATTCTTTTTCGGCAGGCCCTGAAGAACACTGAAGCTTTCTTT
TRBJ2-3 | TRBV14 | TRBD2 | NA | CASSHISGYRRDTQYF | TGTGCCAGCAGCCACATTAGCGGGTATCGTAGGGATACGCAGTATTTT
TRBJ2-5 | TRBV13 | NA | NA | CASSQLDARTQYF | TGTGCCAGCAGCCAACTTGATGCCCGGACCCAGTACTTC
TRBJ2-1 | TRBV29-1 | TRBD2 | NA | CSVPRGLVLRGEQFF | TGCAGCGTCCCGCGGGGGTTAGTACTCCGTGGTGAGCAGTTCTTC
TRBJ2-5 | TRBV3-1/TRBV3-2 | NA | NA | CASSQEGPETQYF | TGTGCCAGCAGCCAAGAGGGCCCAGAGACCCAGTACTTC
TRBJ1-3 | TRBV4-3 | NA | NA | CASSQVVRFGGAGNTIYF | NA
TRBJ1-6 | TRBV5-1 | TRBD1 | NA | CASSLGDRGHSPLHF | TGCGCCAGCAGCTTGGGAGACAGGGGCCATTCACCCCTCCACTTT
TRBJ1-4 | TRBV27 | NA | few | CASSPPGRSEKLLF | TGTGCCAGCAGTCCCCCGGGGAGGAGCGAAAAACTGCTTTTT
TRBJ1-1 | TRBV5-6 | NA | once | CASSSGAGVNTEAFF | TGTGCCAGCAGCTCCGGGGCAGGGGTGAACACTGAAGCTTTCTTT
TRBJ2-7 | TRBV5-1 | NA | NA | CASSLELPSPHIVGYEQYF | TGCGCCAGCAGCTTGGAGCTCCCCAGTCCCCACATAGTCGGGTACGAGCAGTACTTC
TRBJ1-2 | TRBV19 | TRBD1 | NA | CASSPGTAANYGYTF | TGTGCCAGTAGTCCCGGGACAGCGGCCAACTATGGCTACACCTTC
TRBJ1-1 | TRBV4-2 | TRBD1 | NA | CASWRTGTTEAFF | TGTGCCAGTTGGCGGACAGGGACCACTGAAGCTTTCTTT
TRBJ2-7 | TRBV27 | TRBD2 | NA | CASSGTSDRSYEQYF | TGTGCCAGCAGTGGCACTAGCGACCGGTCCTACGAGCAGTACTTC
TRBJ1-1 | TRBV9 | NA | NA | CASSGGGPEAFF | TGTGCCAGTTCGGGGGGAGGGCCTGAAGCTTTCTTT